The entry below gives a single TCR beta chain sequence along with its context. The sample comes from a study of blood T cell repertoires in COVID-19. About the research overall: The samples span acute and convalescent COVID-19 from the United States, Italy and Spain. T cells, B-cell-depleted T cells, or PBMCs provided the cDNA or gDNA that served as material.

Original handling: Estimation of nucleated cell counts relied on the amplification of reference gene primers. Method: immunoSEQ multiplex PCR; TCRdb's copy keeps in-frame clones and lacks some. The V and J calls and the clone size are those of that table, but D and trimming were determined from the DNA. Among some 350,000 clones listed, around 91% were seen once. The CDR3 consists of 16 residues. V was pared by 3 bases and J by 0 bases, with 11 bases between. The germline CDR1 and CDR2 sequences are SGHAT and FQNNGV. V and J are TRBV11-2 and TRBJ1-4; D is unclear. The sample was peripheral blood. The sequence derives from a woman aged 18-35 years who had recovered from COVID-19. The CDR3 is CASSLNSAATNEKLFF. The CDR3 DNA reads TGTGCCAGCAGCTTGAATTCCGCAGCAACTAATGAAAAACTGTTTTTT.